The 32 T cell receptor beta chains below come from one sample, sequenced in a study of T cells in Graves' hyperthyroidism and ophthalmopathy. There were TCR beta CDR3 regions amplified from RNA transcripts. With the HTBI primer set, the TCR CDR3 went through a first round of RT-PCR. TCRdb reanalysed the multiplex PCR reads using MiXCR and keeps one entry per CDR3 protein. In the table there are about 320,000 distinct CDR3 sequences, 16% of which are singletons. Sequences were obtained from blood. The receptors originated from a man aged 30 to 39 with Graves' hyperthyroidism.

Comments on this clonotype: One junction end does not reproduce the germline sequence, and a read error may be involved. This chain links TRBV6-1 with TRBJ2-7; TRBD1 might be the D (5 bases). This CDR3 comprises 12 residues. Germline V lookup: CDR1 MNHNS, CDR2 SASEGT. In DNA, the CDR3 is TGTGCCTCCGGAGCAGGGTACTACGAGCAGCACTTC. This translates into CASGAGYYEQHF.

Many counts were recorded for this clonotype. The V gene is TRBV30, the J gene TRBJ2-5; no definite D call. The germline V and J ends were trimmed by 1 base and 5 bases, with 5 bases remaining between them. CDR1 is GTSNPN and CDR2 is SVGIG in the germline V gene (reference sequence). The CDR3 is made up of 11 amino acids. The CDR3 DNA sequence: TGTGCCTGGAGTGGACGGGAGACCCAGTACTTC. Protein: CAWSGRETQYF.

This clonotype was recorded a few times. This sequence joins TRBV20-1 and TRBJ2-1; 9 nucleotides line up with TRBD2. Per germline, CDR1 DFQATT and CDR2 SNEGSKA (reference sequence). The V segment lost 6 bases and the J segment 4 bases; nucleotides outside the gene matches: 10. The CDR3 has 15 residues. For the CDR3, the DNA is TGCAGTGCCCCCCCCCCTAGCGGGGCTTACAATGAGCAGTTCTTC. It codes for CSAPPPSGAYNEQFF.

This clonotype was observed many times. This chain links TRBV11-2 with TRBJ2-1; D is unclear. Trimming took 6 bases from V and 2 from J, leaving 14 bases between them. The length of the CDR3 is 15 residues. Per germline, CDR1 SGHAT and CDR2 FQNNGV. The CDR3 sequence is CASRPSQSTYNEQFF. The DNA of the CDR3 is TGTGCCAGCAGGCCTTCACAAAGTACCTACAATGAGCAGTTCTTC. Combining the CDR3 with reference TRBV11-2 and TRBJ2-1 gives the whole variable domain EAGVAQSPRYKIIEKRQSVAFWCNPISGHATLYWYQQILGQGPKLLIQFQNNGVVDDSQLPKDRFSAERLKGVDSTLKIQPAKLEDSAVYLCASRPSQSTYNEQFFGPGTRLTVL.

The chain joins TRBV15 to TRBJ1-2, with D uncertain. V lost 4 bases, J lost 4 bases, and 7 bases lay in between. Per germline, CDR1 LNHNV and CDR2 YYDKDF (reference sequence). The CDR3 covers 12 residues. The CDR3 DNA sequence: TGTGCCACCAGCAAAAGGACCTATGGCTACACCTTC. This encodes CATSKRTYGYTF.

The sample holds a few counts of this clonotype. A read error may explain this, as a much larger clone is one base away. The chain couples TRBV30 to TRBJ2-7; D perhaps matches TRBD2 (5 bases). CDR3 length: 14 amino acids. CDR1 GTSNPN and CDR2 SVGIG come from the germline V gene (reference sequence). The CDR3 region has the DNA TGTGCCGGGAGACTCCCGGAACACGGAGACGAGCAGTACTTC. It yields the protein CAGRLPEHGDEQYF.

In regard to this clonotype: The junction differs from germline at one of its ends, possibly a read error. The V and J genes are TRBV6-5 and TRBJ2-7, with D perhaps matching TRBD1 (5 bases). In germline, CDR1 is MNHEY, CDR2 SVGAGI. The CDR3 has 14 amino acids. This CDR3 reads CASSNSPQGYEQYF. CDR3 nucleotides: TGTGCCAGCAGTAACTCCCCCCAGGGCTACGAGCAGTACTTC.

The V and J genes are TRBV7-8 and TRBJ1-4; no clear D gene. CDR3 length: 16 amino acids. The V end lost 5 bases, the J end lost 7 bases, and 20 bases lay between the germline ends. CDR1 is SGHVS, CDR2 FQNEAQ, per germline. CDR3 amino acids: CASSLPAHQLTEKLFF. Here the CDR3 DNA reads TGTGCCAGCAGCCTCCCGGCGCACCAACTTACTGAAAAACTGTTTTTT. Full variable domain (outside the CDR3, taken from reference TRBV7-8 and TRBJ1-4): GAGVSQSPRYKVAKRGQDVALRCDPISGHVSLFWYQQALGQGPEFLTYFQNEAQLDKSGLPSDRFFAERPEGSVSTLKIQRTQQEDSAVYLCASSLPAHQLTEKLFFGSGTQLSVL.

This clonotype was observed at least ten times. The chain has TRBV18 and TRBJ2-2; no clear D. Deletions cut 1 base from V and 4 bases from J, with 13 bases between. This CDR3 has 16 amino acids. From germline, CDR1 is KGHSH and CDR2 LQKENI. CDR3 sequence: CASSPLWSSGTGELFF. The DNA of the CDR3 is TGTGCCAGCTCACCACTCTGGTCCTCGGGCACCGGGGAGCTGTTTTTT.

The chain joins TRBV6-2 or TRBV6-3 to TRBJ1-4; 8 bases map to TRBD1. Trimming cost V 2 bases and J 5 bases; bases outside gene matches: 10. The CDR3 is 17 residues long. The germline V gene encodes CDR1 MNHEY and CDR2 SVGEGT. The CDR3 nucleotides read TGTGCCAGCAGTTACCCGAGTGGGACAGGCTTCAATGAAAAACTGTTTTTT. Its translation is CASSYPSGTGFNEKLFF.

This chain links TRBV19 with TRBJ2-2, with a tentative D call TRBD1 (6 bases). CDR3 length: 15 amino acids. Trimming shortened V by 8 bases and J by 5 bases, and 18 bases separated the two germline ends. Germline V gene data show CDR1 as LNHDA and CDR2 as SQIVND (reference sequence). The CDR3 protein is CASQGLSQGTGELFF. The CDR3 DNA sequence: TGTGCCAGTCAAGGACTGAGTCAGGGGACCGGGGAGCTGTTTTTT.

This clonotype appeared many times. CDR3 nucleotides: TGTGCCAGCAGAACCGACAGGGGACGGACTGAAGCTTTCTTT. Its translation: CASRTDRGRTEAFF. The chain recombines TRBV12-3 or TRBV12-4 with TRBJ1-1; 8 bases fit TRBD1. V was pared by 6 bases and J by 5 bases, with 8 bases of the junction left unmatched. CDR3 length: 14 residues.

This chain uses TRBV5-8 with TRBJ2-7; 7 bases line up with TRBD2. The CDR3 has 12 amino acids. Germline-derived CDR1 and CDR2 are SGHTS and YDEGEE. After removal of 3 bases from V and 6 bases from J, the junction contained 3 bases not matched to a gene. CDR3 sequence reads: CASSYGTIEQYF. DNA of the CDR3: TGTGCCAGCAGCTACGGGACTATCGAGCAGTACTTC.

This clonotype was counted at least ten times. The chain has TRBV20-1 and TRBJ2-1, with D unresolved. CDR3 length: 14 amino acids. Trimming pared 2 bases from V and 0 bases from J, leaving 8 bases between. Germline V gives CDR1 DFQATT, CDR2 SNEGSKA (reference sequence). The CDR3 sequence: CSARYWRSYNEQFF. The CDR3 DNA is TGCAGTGCTAGATACTGGCGCTCCTACAATGAGCAGTTCTTC.

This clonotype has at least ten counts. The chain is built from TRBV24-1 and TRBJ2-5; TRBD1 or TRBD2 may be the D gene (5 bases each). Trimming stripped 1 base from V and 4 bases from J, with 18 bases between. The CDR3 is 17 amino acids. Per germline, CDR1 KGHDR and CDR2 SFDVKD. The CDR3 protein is CATSDLGIRAGRETQYF. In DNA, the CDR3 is TGTGCCACCAGTGATTTAGGTATCAGGGCGGGTAGAGAGACCCAGTACTTC.

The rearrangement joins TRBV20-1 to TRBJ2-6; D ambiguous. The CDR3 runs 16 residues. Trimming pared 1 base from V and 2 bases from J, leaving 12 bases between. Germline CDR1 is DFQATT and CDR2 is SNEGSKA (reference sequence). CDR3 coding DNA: TGCAGTGCTAGAGCAAGCTGGCGCCCTGGGGCCAACGTCCTGACTTTC. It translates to CSARASWRPGANVLTF.

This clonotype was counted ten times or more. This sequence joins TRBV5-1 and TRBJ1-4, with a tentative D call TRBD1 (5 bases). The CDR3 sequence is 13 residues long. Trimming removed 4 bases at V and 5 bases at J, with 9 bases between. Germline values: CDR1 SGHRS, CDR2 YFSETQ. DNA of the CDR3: TGCGCCAGCAGCAGGGGCGAAAATGAAAAACTGTTTTTT. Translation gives CASSRGENEKLFF.

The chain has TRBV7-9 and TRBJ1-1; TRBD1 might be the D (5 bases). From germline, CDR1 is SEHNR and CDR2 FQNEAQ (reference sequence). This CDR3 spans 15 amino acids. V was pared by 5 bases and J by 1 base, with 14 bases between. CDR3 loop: CASSPRQTTNTEAFF. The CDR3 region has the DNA TGTGCCAGCAGCCCCCGACAGACAACGAACACTGAAGCTTTCTTT.

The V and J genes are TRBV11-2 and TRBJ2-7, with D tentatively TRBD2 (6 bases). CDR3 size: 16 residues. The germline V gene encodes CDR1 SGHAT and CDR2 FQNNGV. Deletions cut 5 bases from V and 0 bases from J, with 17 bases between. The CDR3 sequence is CASSPPLAGNSYEQYF. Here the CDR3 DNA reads TGTGCCAGCAGCCCCCCACTGGCGGGAAACTCCTACGAGCAGTACTTC.

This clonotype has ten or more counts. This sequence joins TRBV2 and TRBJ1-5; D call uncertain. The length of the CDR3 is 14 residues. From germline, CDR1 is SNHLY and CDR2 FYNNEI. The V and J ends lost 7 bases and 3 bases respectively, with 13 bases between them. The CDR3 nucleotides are TGTGCCAGCACTCAGGCTTGGGACAATCAGCCCCAGCATTTT. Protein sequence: CASTQAWDNQPQHF.

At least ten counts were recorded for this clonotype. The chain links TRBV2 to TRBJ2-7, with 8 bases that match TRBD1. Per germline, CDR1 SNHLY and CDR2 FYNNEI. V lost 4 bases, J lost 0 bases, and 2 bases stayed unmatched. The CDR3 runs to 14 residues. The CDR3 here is CASSGDRSSYEQYF. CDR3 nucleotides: TGTGCCAGCAGTGGGGACAGGAGCTCCTACGAGCAGTACTTC.

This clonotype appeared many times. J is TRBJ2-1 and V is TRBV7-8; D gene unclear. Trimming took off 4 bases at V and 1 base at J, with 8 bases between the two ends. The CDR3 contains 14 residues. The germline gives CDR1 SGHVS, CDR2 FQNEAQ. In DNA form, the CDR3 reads TGTGCCAGCAGCTCAAGACCATCCTACAATGAGCAGTTCTTC. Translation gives CASSSRPSYNEQFF.

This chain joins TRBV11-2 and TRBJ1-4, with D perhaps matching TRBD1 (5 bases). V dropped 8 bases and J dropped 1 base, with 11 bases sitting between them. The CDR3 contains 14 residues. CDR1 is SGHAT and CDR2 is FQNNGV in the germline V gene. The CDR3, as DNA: TGTGCCAGCGGGTTAGGGGTAACTAATGAAAAACTGTTTTTT. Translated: CASGLGVTNEKLFF.

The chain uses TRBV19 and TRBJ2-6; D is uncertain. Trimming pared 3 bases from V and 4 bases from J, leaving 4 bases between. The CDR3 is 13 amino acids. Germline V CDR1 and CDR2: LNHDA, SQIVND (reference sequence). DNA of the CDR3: TGTGCCAGTAGTATTCAGGGGGCCAACGTCCTGACTTTC. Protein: CASSIQGANVLTF.

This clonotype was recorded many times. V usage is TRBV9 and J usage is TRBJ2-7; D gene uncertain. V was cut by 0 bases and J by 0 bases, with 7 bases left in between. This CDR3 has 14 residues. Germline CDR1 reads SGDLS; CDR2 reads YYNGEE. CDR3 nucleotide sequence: TGTGCCAGCAGCGTAGGGGTCACCTCCTACGAGCAGTACTTC. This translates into CASSVGVTSYEQYF.

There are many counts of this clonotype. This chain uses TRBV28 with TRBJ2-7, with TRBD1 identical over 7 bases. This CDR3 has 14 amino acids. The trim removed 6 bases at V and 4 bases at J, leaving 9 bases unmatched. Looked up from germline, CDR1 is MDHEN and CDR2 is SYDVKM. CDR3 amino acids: CASSSTGALYEQYF. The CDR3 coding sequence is TGTGCCAGCAGCTCAACAGGGGCTCTTTACGAGCAGTACTTC.

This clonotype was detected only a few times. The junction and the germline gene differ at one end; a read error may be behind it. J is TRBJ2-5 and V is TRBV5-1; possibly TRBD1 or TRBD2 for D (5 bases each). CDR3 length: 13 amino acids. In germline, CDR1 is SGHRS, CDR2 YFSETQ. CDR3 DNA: TGCGCCAGCAGCCTTAAGGGGAGAGAGGCCCAGTACTTC. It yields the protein CASSLKGREAQYF.

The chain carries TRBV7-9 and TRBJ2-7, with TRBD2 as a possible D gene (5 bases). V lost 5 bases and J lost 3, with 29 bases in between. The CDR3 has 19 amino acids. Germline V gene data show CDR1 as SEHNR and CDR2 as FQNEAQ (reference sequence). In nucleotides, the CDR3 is TGTGCCAGCAGCCACCGAGATCGCGGATTCAGAGGGTCCGGCTACGAGCAGTACTTC. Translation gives CASSHRDRGFRGSGYEQYF. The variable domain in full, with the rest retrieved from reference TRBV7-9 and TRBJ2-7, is DTGVSQNPRHKITKRGQNVTFRCDPISEHNRLYWYRQTLGQGPEFLTYFQNEAQLEKSRLLSDRFSAERPKGSFSTLEIQRTEQGDSAMYLCASSHRDRGFRGSGYEQYFGPGTRLTVT.

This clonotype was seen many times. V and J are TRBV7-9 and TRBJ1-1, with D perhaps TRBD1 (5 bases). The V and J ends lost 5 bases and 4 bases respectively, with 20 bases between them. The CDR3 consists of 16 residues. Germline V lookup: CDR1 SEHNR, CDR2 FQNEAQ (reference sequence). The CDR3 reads CASSQSGGLGGTEAFF. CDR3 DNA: TGTGCCAGCAGCCAGTCAGGTGGGCTGGGGGGCACTGAAGCTTTCTTT.

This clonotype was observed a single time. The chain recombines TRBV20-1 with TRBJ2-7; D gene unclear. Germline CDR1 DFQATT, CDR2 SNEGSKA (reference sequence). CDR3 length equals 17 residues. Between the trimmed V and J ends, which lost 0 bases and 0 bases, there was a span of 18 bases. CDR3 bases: TGCAGTGCTAGAGATATGAAACGGGCCGGAAGCTCCTACGAGCAGTACTTC. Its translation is CSARDMKRAGSSYEQYF.

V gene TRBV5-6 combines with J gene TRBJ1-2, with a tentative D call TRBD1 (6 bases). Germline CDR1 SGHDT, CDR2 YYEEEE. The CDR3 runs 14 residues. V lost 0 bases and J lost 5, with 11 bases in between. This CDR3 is CASSLGGPRYGYTF. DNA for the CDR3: TGTGCCAGCAGCTTGGGGGGGCCTCGGTATGGCTACACCTTC.

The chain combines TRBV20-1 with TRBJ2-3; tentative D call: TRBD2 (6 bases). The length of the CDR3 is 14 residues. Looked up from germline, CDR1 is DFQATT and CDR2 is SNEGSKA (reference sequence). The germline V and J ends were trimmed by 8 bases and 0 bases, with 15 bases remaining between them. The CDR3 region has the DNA TGCAGTCCCTCCCCCAGCGGGAGCACAGATACGCAGTATTTT. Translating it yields CSPSPSGSTDTQYF.